This T cell receptor beta chain emerged from a study of human T cells and chemical hapten exposure. General study points: Patch test score showed a positive correlation with PT1 expanded TCR counts. Controls had significantly fewer large CDR3 similarity clusters than were formed by expanded TCRs.

As for this clonotype: Its antigen is not identified.

Time point here: pre-sensitization, week 0. Noted treatment: therapeutic diphenylcyclopropenone sensitization with weekly scalp DPC. The CDR3 is 16 residues long. Trimming took off 1 base at V and 0 bases at J, with 10 bases between the two ends. Germline loops: CDR1 SGHAT, CDR2 FQNNGV. The study used a library that attached unique molecular identifiers to individual cDNA molecules. TCRdb re-analysed the RACE reads in MiXCR, keeping a single row per CDR3 protein. The sample yields about 80,000 distinct CDR3 sequences, about 15% seen once. This TCR was sampled from a woman aged 50 to 60 with alopecia areata. Some clones in this sample may be carry-over from other donors' samples. The chain has TRBV11-2 and TRBJ2-4; no clear D. The sequences come from whole blood, collected in connection with sensitization to the hapten diphenylcyclopropenone (DPC). The CDR3 DNA sequence: TGTGCCAGCAGCTTAGCGGCTTTTTTAGCCAAAAACATTCAGTACTTC. Translated, it gives CASSLAAFLAKNIQYF.